Below, 21 T cell receptor beta chains from the same sample are listed, as sequenced in a study of technical replicates of blood from a handful of donors. Assay used: immunoSEQ multiplex PCR; TCRdb lists only in-frame clones, some missing. The table lists about 73,000 clones, 93% of them singletons, with 0.25% to 0.3% in the top ten. The sample consisted of T cells isolated from PBMCs. These receptors all stem from a human donor in good health.

This chain links TRBV6-1 with TRBJ2-5; TRBD2 matches at 10 bases. CDR3 length: 15 residues. CDR1 MNHNS and CDR2 SASEGT come from the germline V gene. Trimming cost V 3 bases and J 4 bases; bases outside gene matches: 5. The CDR3 here is CASSDLAGVSETQYF. The CDR3 DNA is TGTGCCAGCAGTGACCTAGCGGGGGTGTCAGAGACCCAGTACTTC.

This chain joins TRBV7-8 and TRBJ1-2; D is ambiguous. The V end lost 1 base, the J end lost 3 bases, and 24 bases lay between the germline ends. The germline gives CDR1 SGHVS, CDR2 FQNEAQ. CDR3 length: 19 residues. The CDR3 protein is CASSLERARGAGRHYGYTF. CDR3 nucleotides: TGTGCCAGCAGCTTAGAGAGGGCCCGGGGTGCGGGTAGACACTATGGCTACACCTTC. The complete variable domain, with remaining parts taken from reference TRBV7-8 and TRBJ1-2, reads GAGVSQSPRYKVAKRGQDVALRCDPISGHVSLFWYQQALGQGPEFLTYFQNEAQLDKSGLPSDRFFAERPEGSVSTLKIQRTQQEDSAVYLCASSLERARGAGRHYGYTFGSGTRLTVV.

The genes are TRBV15 and TRBJ2-2, with a possible D match to TRBD2 (5 bases). The CDR3 contains 16 residues. The V gene lost 1 base and the J gene lost 4 bases, with 13 bases spanning the gap. Per germline, CDR1 LNHNV and CDR2 YYDKDF (reference sequence). The CDR3 reads CATSRGPAGLTGELFF. In nucleotides, the CDR3 is TGTGCCACCAGCAGAGGGCCGGCAGGACTCACCGGGGAGCTGTTTTTT.

This chain uses TRBV5-4 with TRBJ2-3; 8 positions agree with TRBD1. V gave up 3 bases and J gave up 6 bases; unmatched junction bases: 3. This CDR3 is 13 amino acids long. CDR1 and CDR2 (germline): SGHNT, YYREEE (reference sequence). The CDR3 DNA is TGTGCCAGCAGCTCTGGACAGGGCGATACGCAGTATTTT. It is translated as CASSSGQGDTQYF.

The CDR3 loop is CASSYRDRVHEQYF. The CDR3 nucleotides are TGTGCCAGCAGTTACCGGGACAGGGTCCACGAGCAGTACTTC. The genes are TRBV6-5 and TRBJ2-7, with 9 bases aligning to TRBD1. From germline, CDR1 is MNHEY and CDR2 SVGAGI. V shed 2 bases and J 5 bases; nucleotides not matched to a gene: 4. There are 14 residues in the CDR3.

This clone turned up a few times. The V gene is TRBV11-2, the J gene TRBJ2-3, with 11 bases fitting TRBD2. V shed 6 bases and J 6 bases; nucleotides not matched to a gene: 11. The CDR3 spans 16 residues. Germline assignment: CDR1 SGHAT and CDR2 FQNNGV. The CDR3 loop is CASSFGLAGAPDTQYF. As DNA, the CDR3 is TGTGCCAGCAGTTTCGGACTAGCGGGTGCCCCGGATACGCAGTATTTT.

The chain links TRBV30 to TRBJ1-2; D unclear. V lost 5 bases, J lost 9 bases, and 10 bases lay in between. Germline V lookup: CDR1 GTSNPN, CDR2 SVGIG (reference sequence). CDR3 length: 10 residues. This CDR3 is CAWSRERYTF. In nucleotides, the CDR3 is TGTGCCTGGTCTAGGGAGCGCTACACCTTC.

The J gene is TRBJ2-7, the V gene TRBV5-6; tentatively, D is TRBD1 (7 bases). Germline CDR1 reads SGHDT; CDR2 reads YYEEEE. V lost 4 bases and J lost 7, with 15 bases in between. The CDR3 has 13 amino acids. The CDR3 sequence is CASSGGQAGEQYF. In DNA, the CDR3 is TGTGCCAGCAGCGGCGGACAGGCGGGGGAGCAGTACTTC. The entire variable domain, with the rest obtained from reference TRBV5-6 and TRBJ2-7, is as follows: DAGVTQSPTHLIKTRGQQVTLRCSPKSGHDTVSWYQQALGQGPQFIFQYYEEEERQRGNFPDRFSGHQFPNYSSELNVNALLLGDSALYLCASSGGQAGEQYFGPGTRLTVT.

This clone was seen a single time. The chain employs TRBV9 and TRBJ1-1; no reliable D call. Trimming shortened V by 4 bases and J by 0 bases, and 10 bases separated the two germline ends. Germline V gene lookup returns CDR1 SGDLS and CDR2 YYNGEE. The CDR3 has 14 amino acids. As DNA, the CDR3 is TGTGCCAGCAGCCGTACTCCCCTGAACACTGAAGCTTTCTTT. Protein: CASSRTPLNTEAFF. Full variable domain (rest looked up from reference TRBV9 and TRBJ1-1): DSGVTQTPKHLITATGQRVTLRCSPRSGDLSVYWYQQSLDQGLQFLIQYYNGEERAKGNILERFSAQQFPDLHSELNLSSLELGDSALYFCASSRTPLNTEAFFGQGTRLTVV.

This rearrangement joins TRBV12-5 to TRBJ2-1; TRBD2 matches 10 bases. Germline CDR1 LGHNT, CDR2 FRNRAP. Trimming took 0 bases from V and 8 from J; bases not matched to a gene: 16. There are 19 residues in the CDR3. CDR3 in DNA: TGTGCTAGTGGTTTGGTAAGGGTACAACTAGCGGGGTTTGGCCATGAGCAGTTCTTC. Its protein product is CASGLVRVQLAGFGHEQFF.

CDR3 in DNA: TGTGCCAGCTCACCCTTCAGGGGGAACACAGATACGCAGTATTTT. It specifies CASSPFRGNTDTQYF. The chain links TRBV18 to TRBJ2-3; 7 bases are shared with TRBD1. Germline CDR1 is KGHSH and CDR2 is LQKENI. This CDR3 is 15 amino acids long. J was trimmed by 2 bases and V by 3 bases; bases with no gene match: 5.

CDR3 DNA: TGTGCCAGCAGTGGAATACAGGGGGGAGATGCTGGCATTCAGTACTTC. This codes for CASSGIQGGDAGIQYF. The chain has TRBV2 and TRBJ2-4; 8 bases map to TRBD1. From germline, CDR1 is SNHLY and CDR2 FYNNEI. This CDR3 has 16 amino acids. J gave up 9 bases and V 4 bases, and 14 bases lay outside the gene matches.

This clone was observed once. This chain connects TRBV7-8 to TRBJ1-6, with 10 bases fitting TRBD1. The V segment lost 5 bases and the J segment 5 bases; nucleotides outside the gene matches: 3. Germline-derived CDR1 and CDR2 are SGHVS and FQNEAQ. The CDR3 totals 15 residues. CDR3 in DNA: TGTGCCAGCAGCCCTGGGACAGGGGATAATTCACCCCTCCACTTT. It translates to CASSPGTGDNSPLHF.

This clone has a single count. This chain uses TRBV5-1 with TRBJ2-5, with TRBD1 matching over 7 bases. Germline V gene lookup returns CDR1 SGHRS and CDR2 YFSETQ. CDR3 length: 16 residues. Losses at the gene ends were 4 bases for V and 5 bases for J; bases not matched to a gene: 14. The CDR3 DNA follows: TGCGCCAGCAGCCACCCCCGGCGACAGGGCGAGGAGACCCAGTACTTC. Translating it yields CASSHPRRQGEETQYF.

The rearrangement uses TRBV5-1 and TRBJ1-4, with no clear D. The germline V and J ends were trimmed by 2 bases and 4 bases, with 12 bases remaining between them. Germline V gene sequence: CDR1 SGHRS, CDR2 YFSETQ. This CDR3 has 15 residues. The CDR3 region has the DNA TGCGCCAGCAGCTTTGGGCAGGCGTATAATGAAAAACTGTTTTTT. It codes for CASSFGQAYNEKLFF.

Concerning this clone itself: One end of the junction is discordant with germline, which a read error may explain. The chain couples TRBV4-1 to TRBJ2-1, with a tentative D call TRBD2 (6 bases). CDR3 length: 12 residues. Germline V gives CDR1 MGHRA, CDR2 YSYEKL. The CDR3 DNA reads TGCGCCAGCAGCCAAGATGGCGGGACCCGCGTCTTC. Translation gives CASSQDGGTRVF.

V is TRBV4-1 and J is TRBJ2-1; 7 nucleotides match TRBD1. V trimming: 4 bases; J trimming: 4 bases; junction bases outside the gene matches: 4. Looked up from germline, CDR1 is MGHRA and CDR2 is YSYEKL. This CDR3 has 14 amino acids. CDR3 in amino acids: CASSPGQTYNEQFF. In DNA form, the CDR3 reads TGCGCCAGCAGCCCGGGACAGACTTACAATGAGCAGTTCTTC.

The chain couples TRBV7-6 to TRBJ2-2, with D uncertain. The CDR3 extends over 16 amino acids. The germline CDR1 and CDR2 sequences are SGHVS and FNYEAQ. V lost 3 bases and J lost 0, with 11 bases in between. The CDR3 region has the DNA TGTGCCAGCAGCTTTTTTGTACAGACGAACACCGGGGAGCTGTTTTTT. It encodes CASSFFVQTNTGELFF.

The chain has TRBV19 and TRBJ2-1, with 7 bases aligning to TRBD2. CDR1 is LNHDA, CDR2 SQIVND, per germline (reference sequence). The CDR3 totals 13 residues. The trim removed 7 bases at V and 4 bases at J, leaving 4 bases unmatched. The chain's CDR3 is CASKAGVYNEQFF. DNA for the CDR3: TGTGCCAGTAAGGCGGGAGTTTACAATGAGCAGTTCTTC. Drawing the rest from reference TRBV19 and TRBJ2-1, the complete variable domain is DGGITQSPKYLFRKEGQNVTLSCEQNLNHDAMYWYRQDPGQGLRLIYYSQIVNDFQKGDIAEGYSVSREKKESFPLTVTSAQKNPTAFYLCASKAGVYNEQFFGPGTRLTVL.

This rearrangement joins TRBV20-1 to TRBJ2-1, with TRBD1 as a possible D gene (5 bases). Germline V lookup: CDR1 DFQATT, CDR2 SNEGSKA (reference sequence). The CDR3 runs to 11 residues. V lost 3 bases and J lost 9, with 9 bases in between. The CDR3 nucleotides are TGCAGTGCTAGGACAGCGATTGAGCAGTTCTTC. Its protein is CSARTAIEQFF.

The chain employs TRBV9 and TRBJ1-2, with D possibly matching TRBD1 (6 bases). CDR1 and CDR2 (germline): SGDLS, YYNGEE. The CDR3 has 13 residues. V lost 6 bases, J lost 4 bases, and 13 bases lay in between. The CDR3 bases are TGTGCCAGCACACGACAGGCGATCTATGGCTACACCTTC. Its protein product is CASTRQAIYGYTF.